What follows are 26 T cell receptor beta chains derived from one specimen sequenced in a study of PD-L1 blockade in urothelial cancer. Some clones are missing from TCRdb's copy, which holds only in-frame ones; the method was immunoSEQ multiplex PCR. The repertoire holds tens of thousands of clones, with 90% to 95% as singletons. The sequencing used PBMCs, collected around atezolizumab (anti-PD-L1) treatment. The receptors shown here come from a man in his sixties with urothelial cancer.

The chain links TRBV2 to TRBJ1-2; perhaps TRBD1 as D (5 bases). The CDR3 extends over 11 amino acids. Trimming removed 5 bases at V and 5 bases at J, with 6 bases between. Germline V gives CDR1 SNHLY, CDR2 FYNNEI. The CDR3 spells CASSRGYGYTF. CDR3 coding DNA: TGTGCCAGCAGTCGGGGGTATGGCTACACCTTC.

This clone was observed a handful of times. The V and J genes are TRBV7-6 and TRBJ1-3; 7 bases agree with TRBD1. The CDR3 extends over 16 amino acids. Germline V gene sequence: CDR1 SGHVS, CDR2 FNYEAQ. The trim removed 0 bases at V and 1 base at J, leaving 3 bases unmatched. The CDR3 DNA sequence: TGTGCCAGCAGCTTAGCTCGACAGGGTTCTGGAAACACCATATATTTT. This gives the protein CASSLARQGSGNTIYF.

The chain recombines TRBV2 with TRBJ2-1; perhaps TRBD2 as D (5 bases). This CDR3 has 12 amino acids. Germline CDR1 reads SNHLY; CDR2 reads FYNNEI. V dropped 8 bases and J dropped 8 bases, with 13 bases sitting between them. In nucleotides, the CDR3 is TGTGCCAGCCTACTAGTTCGCCATGAGCAGTTCTTC. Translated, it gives CASLLVRHEQFF.

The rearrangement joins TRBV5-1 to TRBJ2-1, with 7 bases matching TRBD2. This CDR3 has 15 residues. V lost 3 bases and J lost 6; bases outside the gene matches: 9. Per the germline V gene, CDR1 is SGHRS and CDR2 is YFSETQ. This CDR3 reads CASSSNSGFSNEQFF. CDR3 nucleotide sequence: TGCGCCAGCAGCTCAAATAGCGGGTTTTCCAATGAGCAGTTCTTC.

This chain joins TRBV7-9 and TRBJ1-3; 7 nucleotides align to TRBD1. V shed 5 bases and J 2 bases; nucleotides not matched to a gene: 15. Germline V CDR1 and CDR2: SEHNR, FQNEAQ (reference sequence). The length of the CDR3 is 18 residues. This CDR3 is CASSPKAPQGTAGNTIYF. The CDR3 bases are TGTGCCAGCAGCCCGAAAGCCCCACAGGGGACCGCTGGAAACACCATATATTTT.

The CDR3 region is CASSLVGQGSYEQYF. In nucleotides, the CDR3 is TGTGCCAGCAGCTTAGTTGGACAGGGCTCCTACGAGCAGTACTTC. The chain joins TRBV7-9 to TRBJ2-7; 8 nucleotides line up with TRBD1. This CDR3 has 15 residues. The V gene end was trimmed by 1 base and the J gene end by 0 bases; junction bases not matched to a gene: 2. Germline V gives CDR1 SEHNR, CDR2 FQNEAQ (reference sequence).

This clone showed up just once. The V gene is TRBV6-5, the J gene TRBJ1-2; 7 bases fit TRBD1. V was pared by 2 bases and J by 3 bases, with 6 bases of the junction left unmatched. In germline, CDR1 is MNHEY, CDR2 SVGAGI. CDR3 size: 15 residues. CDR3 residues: CASSYTPTGDYGYTF. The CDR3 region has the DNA TGTGCCAGCAGTTACACCCCTACAGGGGACTATGGCTACACCTTC.

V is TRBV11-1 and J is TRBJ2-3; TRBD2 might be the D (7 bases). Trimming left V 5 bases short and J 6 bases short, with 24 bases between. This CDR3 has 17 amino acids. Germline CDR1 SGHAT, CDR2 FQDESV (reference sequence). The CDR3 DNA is TGTGCCAGCAGCCCCTTCCGGGGGGCAGCGGGGAGGGATACGCAGTATTTT. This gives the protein CASSPFRGAAGRDTQYF.

The CDR3 loop is CASKRGGTTKETQYF. The CDR3 DNA reads TGTGCCAGCAAAAGGGGCGGAACCACCAAAGAGACCCAGTACTTC. The rearrangement uses TRBV6-5 and TRBJ2-5, with D tentatively TRBD1 (5 bases). Germline V gene sequence: CDR1 MNHEY, CDR2 SVGAGI. This CDR3 is 15 amino acids long. The ends were cut back, 7 bases at V and 3 bases at J, with 18 bases in the middle.

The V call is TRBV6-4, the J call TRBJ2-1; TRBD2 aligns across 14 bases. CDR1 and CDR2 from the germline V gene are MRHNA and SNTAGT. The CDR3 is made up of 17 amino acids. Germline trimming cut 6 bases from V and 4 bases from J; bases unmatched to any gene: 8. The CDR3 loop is CASSARLAGGLYNEQFF. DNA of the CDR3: TGTGCCAGCAGCGCCCGACTAGCGGGAGGGCTGTACAATGAGCAGTTCTTC.

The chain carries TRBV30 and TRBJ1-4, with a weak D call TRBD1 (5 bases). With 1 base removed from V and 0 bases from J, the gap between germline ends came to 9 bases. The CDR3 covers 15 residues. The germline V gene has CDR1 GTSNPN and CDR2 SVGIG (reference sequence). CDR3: CAWSDTGSTNEKLFF. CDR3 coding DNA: TGTGCCTGGAGTGACACAGGTTCAACTAATGAAAAACTGTTTTTT.

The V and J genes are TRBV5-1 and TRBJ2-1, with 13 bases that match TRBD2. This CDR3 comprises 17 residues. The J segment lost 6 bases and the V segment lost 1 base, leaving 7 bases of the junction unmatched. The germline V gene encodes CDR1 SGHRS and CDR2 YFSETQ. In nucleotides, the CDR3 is TGCGCCAGCAGCTTGACCGGGACTAGCGGGATGGGCAATGAGCAGTTCTTC. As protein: CASSLTGTSGMGNEQFF.

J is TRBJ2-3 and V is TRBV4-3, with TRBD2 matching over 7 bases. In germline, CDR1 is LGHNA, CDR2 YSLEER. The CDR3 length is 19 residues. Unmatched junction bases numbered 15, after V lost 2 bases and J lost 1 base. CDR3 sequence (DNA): TGCGCCAGCAGCCAATTAATCCGGGAGGCCCAAACCCGCACAGATACGCAGTATTTT. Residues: CASSQLIREAQTRTDTQYF.

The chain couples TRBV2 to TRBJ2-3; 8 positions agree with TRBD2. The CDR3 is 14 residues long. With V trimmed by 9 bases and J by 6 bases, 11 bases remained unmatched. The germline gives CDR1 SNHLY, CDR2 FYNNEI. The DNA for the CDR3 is TGTGCCAGGTCCCCCAGCGGGGGTGTTGATACGCAGTATTTT. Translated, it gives CARSPSGGVDTQYF.

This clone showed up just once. CDR3 region: CSVELAGKGETQYF. In nucleotides, the CDR3 is TGCAGCGTTGAACTGGCGGGAAAGGGGGAGACCCAGTACTTC. The rearrangement joins TRBV29-1 to TRBJ2-5, with a tentative D call TRBD2 (6 bases). V shed 2 bases and J shed 5 bases, with 15 bases lying between them. Per germline, CDR1 SQVTM and CDR2 ANQGSEA. This CDR3 comprises 14 residues.

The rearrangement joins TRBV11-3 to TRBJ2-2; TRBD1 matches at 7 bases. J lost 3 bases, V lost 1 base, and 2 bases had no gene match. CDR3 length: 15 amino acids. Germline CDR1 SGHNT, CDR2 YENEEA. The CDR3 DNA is TGTGCCAGCAGCTTAGGAGGGGGCTACACCGGGGAGCTGTTTTTT. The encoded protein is CASSLGGGYTGELFF.

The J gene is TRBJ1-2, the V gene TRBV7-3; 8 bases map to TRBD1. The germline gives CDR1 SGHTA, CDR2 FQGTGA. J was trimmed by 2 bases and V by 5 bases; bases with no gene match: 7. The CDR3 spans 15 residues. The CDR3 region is CASSPGWDRNYGYTF. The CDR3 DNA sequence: TGTGCCAGCAGCCCGGGTTGGGACAGGAACTATGGCTACACCTTC.

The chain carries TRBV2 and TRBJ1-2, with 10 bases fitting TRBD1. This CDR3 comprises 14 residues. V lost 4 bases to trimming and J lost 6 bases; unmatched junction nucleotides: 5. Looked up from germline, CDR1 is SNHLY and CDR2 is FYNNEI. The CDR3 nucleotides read TGTGCCAGCAGTGGCCCGACAGGGGGCGATGGCTACACCTTC. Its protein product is CASSGPTGGDGYTF.

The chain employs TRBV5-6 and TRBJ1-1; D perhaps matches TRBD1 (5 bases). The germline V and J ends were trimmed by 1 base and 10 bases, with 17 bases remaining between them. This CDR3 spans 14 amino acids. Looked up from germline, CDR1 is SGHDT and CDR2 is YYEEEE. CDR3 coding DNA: TGTGCCAGCAGCTTGTTTCTTTCGAAAGGGGCAGCTTTCTTT. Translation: CASSLFLSKGAAFF. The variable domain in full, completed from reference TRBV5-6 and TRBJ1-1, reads DAGVTQSPTHLIKTRGQQVTLRCSPKSGHDTVSWYQQALGQGPQFIFQYYEEEERQRGNFPDRFSGHQFPNYSSELNVNALLLGDSALYLCASSLFLSKGAAFFGQGTRLTVV.

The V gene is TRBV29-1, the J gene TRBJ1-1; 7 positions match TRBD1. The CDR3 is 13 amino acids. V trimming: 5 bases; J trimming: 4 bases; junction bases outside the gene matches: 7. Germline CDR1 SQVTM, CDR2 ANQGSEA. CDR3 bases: TGCAGCGTTTCCACAGGGGCAGGCACTGAAGCTTTCTTT. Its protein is CSVSTGAGTEAFF.

CDR3 amino acids: CASGVAWVYEQYF. The CDR3 nucleotides read TGTGCCAGCGGTGTAGCGTGGGTTTACGAGCAGTACTTC. The chain joins TRBV28 to TRBJ2-7, with D perhaps TRBD2 (5 bases). This CDR3 is built from 13 residues. Germline assignment: CDR1 MDHEN and CDR2 SYDVKM. Trimming removed 8 bases at V and 4 bases at J, with 15 bases between.

The DNA for the CDR3 is TGTGCCAGTAGTTCCCGGACTGGACTAACACTGAGCACAGATACGCAGTATTTT. Its protein product is CASSSRTGLTLSTDTQYF. The chain is built from TRBV19 and TRBJ2-3; possibly TRBD2 for D (6 bases). The V and J ends lost 5 bases and 0 bases respectively, with 21 bases between them. CDR1 is LNHDA and CDR2 is SQIVND in the germline V gene (reference sequence). The CDR3 has 18 residues.

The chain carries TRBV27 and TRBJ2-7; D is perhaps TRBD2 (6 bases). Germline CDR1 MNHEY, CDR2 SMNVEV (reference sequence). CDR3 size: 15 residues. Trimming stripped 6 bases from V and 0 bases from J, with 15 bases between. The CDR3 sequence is CASRPGGRSSYEQYF. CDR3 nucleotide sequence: TGTGCCAGCAGACCCGGGGGACGTAGCTCCTACGAGCAGTACTTC.

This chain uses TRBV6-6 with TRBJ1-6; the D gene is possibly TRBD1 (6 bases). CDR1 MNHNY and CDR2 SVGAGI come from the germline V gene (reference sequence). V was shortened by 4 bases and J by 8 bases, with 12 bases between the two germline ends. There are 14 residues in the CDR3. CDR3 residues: CASSFEGGDSPLHF. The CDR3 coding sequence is TGTGCCAGCAGTTTCGAAGGGGGGGATTCACCCCTCCACTTT.

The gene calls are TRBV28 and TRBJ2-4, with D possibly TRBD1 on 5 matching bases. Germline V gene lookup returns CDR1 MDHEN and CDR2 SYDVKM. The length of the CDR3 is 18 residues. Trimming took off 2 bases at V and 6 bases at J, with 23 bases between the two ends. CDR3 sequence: CASSLVRARRNSRNIQYF. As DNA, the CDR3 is TGTGCCAGCAGTTTAGTCAGGGCACGGCGGAATTCGAGAAACATTCAGTACTTC.

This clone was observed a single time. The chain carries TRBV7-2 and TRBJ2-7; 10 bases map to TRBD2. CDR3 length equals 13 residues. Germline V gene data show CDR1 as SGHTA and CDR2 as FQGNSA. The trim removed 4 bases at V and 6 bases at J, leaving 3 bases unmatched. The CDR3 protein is CASSYEREGEQYF. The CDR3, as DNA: TGTGCCAGCAGCTACGAGCGGGAGGGCGAGCAGTACTTC. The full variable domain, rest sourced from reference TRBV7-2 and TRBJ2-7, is GAGVSQSPSNKVTEKGKDVELRCDPISGHTALYWYRQSLGQGLEFLIYFQGNSAPDKSGLPSDRFSAERTGGSVSTLTIQRTQQEDSAVYLCASSYEREGEQYFGPGTRLTVT.